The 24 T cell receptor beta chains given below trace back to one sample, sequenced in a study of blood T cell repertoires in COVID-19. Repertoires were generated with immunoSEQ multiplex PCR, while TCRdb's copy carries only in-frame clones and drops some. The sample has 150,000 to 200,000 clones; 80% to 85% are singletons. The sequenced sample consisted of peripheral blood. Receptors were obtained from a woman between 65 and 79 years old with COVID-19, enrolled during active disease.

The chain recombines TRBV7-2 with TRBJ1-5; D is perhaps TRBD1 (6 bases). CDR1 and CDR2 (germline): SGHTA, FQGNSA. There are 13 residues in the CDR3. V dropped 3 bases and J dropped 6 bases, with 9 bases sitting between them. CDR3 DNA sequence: TGTGCCAGCAGCTTCAGGGGTGGTCAGCCCCAGCATTTT. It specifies CASSFRGGQPQHF.

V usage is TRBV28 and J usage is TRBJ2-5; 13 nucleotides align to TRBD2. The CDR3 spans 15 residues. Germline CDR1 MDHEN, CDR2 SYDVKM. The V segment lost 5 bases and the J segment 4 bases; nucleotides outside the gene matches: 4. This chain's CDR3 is CASSPGLAGVETQYF. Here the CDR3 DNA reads TGTGCCAGCAGTCCCGGACTAGCGGGAGTAGAGACCCAGTACTTC.

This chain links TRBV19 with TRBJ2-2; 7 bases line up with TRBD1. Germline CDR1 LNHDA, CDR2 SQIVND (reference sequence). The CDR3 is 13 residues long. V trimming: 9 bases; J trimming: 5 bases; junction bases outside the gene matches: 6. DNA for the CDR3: TGTGCCAGCAGACAGGGTGGGACCGGGGAGCTGTTTTTT. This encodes CASRQGGTGELFF.

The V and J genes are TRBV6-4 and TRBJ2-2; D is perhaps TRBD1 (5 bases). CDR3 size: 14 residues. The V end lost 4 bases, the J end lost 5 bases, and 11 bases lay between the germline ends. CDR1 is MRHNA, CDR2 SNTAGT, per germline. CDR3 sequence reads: CASSGQGGTGELFF. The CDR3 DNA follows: TGTGCCAGCAGTGGTCAGGGTGGAACCGGGGAGCTGTTTTTT.

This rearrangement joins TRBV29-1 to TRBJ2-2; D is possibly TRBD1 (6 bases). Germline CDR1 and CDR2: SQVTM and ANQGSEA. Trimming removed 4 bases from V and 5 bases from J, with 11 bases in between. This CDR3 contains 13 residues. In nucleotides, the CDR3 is TGCAGCGTTGTCAGGGGTTTGACCGGGGAGCTGTTTTTT. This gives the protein CSVVRGLTGELFF.

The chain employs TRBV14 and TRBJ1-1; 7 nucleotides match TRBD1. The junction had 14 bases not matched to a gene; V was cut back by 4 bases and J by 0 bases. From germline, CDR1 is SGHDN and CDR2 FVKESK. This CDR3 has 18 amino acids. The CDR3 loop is CASSRGLGTDLLNTEAFF. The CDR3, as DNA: TGTGCCAGCAGCCGGGGACTAGGGACAGACCTGTTGAACACTGAAGCTTTCTTT.

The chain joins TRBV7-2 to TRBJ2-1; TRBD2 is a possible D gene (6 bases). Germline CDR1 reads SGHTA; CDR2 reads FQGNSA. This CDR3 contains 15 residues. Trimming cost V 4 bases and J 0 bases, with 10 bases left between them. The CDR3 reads CASSWARDSYNEQFF. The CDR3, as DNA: TGTGCCAGCAGCTGGGCGCGGGACTCCTACAATGAGCAGTTCTTC.

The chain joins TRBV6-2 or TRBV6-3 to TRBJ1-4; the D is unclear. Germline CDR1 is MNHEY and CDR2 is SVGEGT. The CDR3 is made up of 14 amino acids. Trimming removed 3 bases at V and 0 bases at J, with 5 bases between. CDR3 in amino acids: CASSYISTNEKLFF. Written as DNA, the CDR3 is TGTGCCAGCAGTTATATATCAACTAATGAAAAACTGTTTTTT.

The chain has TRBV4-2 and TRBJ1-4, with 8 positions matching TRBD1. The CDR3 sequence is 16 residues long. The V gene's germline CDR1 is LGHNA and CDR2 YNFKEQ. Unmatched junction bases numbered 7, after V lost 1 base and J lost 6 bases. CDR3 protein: CASSQGLQGVDEKLFF. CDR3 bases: TGTGCCAGCAGCCAAGGTTTACAGGGGGTCGATGAAAAACTGTTTTTT.

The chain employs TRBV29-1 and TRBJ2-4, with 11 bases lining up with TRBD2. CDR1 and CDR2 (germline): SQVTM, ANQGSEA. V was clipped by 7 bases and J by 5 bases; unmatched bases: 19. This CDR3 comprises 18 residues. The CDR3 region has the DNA TGCAGCGCCCCGGGCCTAGCGGGAGGCCACGATCCCCAAAACATTCAGTACTTC. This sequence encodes CSAPGLAGGHDPQNIQYF.

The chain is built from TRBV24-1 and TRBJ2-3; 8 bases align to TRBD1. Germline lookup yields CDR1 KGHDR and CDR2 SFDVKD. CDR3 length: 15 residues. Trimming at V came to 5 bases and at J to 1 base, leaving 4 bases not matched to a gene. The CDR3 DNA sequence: TGTGCCACCAGTGCCGGACAGGGTGGCACAGATACGCAGTATTTT. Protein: CATSAGQGGTDTQYF.

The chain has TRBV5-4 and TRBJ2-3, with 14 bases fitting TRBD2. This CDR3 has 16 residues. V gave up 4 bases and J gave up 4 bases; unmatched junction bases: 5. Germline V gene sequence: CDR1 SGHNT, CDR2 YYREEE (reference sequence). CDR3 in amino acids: CASSRGLAGVPDTQYF. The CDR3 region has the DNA TGTGCCAGCAGCCGGGGACTAGCGGGAGTACCAGATACGCAGTATTTT.

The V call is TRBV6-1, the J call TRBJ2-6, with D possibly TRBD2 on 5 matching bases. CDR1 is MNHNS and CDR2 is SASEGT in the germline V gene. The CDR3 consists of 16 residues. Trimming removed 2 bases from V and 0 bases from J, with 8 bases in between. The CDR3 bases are TGTGCCAGCAGTGAACTAGGGAGCTCTGGGGCCAACGTCCTGACTTTC. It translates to CASSELGSSGANVLTF.

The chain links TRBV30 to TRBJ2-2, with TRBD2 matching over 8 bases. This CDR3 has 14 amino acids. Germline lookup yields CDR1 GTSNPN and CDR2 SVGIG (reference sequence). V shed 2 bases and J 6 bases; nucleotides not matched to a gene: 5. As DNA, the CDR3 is TGTGCCTGGAGTCTCGCGGGAGGATCCGGGGAGCTGTTTTTT. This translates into CAWSLAGGSGELFF.

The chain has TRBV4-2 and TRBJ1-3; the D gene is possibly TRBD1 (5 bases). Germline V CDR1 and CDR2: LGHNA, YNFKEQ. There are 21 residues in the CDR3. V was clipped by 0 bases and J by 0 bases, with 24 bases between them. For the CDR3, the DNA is TGTGCCAGCAGCCAAGATAAAGTCCAGGGAGGTCTTGCAAGCTCTGGAAACACCATATATTTT. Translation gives CASSQDKVQGGLASSGNTIYF.

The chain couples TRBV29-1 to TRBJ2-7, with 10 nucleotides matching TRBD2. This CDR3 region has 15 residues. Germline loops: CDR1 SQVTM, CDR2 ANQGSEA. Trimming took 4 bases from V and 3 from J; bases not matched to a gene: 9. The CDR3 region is CSVAKLAGTDYEQYF. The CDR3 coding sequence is TGCAGCGTTGCGAAACTAGCGGGAACAGACTACGAGCAGTACTTC.

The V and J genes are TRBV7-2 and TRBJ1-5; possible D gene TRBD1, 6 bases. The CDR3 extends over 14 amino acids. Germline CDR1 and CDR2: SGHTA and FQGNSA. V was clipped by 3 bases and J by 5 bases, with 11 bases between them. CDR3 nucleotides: TGTGCCAGCAGCTTTAGGGGGTTGGATCAGCCCCAGCATTTT. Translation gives CASSFRGLDQPQHF.

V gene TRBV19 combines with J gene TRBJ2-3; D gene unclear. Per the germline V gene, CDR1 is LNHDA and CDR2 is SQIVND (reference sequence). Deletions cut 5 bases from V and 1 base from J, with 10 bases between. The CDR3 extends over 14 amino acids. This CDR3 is CASSFRQGTDTQYF. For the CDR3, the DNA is TGTGCCAGTAGTTTTAGGCAGGGCACAGATACGCAGTATTTT.

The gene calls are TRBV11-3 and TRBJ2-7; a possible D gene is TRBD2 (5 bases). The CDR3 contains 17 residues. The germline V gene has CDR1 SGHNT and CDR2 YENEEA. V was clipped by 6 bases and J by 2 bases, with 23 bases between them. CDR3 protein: CASSLQSSSDGTYEQYF. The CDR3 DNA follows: TGTGCCAGCAGTCTACAATCGTCTTCGGACGGGACCTACGAGCAGTACTTC.

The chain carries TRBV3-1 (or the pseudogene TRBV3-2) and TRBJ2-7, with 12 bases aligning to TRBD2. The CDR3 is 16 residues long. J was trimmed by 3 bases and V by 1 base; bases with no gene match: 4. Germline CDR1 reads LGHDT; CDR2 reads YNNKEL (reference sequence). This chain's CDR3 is CASSQVTSGRFYEQYF. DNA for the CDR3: TGTGCCAGCAGCCAAGTCACTAGCGGGAGGTTCTACGAGCAGTACTTC.

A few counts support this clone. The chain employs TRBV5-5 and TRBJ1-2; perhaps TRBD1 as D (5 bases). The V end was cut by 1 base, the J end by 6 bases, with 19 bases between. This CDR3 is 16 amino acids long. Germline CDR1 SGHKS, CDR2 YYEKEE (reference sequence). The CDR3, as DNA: TGTGCCAGCAGCTTGTCGGTCTGGGGACTTGATCATGGCTACACCTTC. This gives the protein CASSLSVWGLDHGYTF.

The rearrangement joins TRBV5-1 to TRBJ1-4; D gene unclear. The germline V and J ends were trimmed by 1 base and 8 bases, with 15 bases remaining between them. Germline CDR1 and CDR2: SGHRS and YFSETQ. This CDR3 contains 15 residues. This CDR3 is CASSLSGPGGEKLFF. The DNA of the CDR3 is TGCGCCAGCAGCTTGAGCGGGCCTGGAGGGGAAAAACTGTTTTTT.

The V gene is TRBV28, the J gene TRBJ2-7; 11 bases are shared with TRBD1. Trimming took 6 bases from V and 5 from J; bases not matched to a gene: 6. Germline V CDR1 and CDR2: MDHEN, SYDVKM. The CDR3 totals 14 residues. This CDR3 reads CASRPGQGVDEQYF. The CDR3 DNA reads TGTGCCAGCAGGCCGGGACAGGGGGTCGACGAGCAGTACTTC.

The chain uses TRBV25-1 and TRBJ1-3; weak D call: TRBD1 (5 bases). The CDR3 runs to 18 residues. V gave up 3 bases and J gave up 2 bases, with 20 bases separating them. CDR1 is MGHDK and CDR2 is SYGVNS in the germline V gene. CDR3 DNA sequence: TGTGCCAGCAGTGATCCACAGCGTCAGGGAGGTCCTGGAAACACCATATATTTT. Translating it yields CASSDPQRQGGPGNTIYF.